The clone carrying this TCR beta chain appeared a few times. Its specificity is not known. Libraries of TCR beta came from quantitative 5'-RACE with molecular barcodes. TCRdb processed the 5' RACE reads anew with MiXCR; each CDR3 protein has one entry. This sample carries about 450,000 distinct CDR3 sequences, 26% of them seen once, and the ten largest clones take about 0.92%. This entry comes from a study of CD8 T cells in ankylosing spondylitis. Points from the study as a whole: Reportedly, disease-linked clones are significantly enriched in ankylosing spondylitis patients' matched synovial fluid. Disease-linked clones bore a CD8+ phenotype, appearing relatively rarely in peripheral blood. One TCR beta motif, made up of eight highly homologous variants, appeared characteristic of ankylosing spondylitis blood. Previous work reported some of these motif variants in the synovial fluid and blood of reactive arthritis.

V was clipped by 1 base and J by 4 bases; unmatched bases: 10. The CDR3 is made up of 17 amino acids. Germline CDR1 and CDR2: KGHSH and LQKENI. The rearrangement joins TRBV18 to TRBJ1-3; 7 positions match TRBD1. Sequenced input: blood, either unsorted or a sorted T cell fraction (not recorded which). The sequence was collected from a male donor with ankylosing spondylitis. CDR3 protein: CASSPLEGTALGNTIYF. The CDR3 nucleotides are TGTGCCAGCTCACCACTTGAAGGGACAGCTCTGGGAAACACCATATATTTT.